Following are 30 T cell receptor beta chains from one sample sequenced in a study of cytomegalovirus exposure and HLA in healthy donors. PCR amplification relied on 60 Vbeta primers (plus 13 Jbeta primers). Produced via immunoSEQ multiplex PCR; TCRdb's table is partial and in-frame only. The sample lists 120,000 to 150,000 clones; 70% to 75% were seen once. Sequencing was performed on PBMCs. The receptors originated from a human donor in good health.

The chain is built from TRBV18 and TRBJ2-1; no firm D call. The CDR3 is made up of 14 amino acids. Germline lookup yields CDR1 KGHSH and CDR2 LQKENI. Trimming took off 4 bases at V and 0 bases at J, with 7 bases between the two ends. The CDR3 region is CASSLASSYNEQFF. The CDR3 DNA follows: TGTGCCAGCTCACTCGCGAGCTCCTACAATGAGCAGTTCTTC.

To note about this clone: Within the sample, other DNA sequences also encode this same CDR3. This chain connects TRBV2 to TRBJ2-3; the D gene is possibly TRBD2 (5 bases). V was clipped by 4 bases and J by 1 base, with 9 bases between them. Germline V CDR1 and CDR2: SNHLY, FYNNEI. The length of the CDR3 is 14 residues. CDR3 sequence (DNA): TGTGCCAGCAGTGTAGGGAGAGGCACAGATACGCAGTATTTT. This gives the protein CASSVGRGTDTQYF.

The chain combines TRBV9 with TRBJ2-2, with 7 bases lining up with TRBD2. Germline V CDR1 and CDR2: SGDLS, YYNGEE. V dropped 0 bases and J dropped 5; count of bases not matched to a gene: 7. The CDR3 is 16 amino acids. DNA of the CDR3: TGTGCCAGCAGCGTAGCCCTGCTCGGGAGGACCGGGGAGCTGTTTTTT. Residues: CASSVALLGRTGELFF.

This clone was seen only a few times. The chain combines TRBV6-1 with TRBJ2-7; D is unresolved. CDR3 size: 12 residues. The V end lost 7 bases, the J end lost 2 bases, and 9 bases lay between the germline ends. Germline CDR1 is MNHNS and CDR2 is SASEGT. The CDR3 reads CASTDLAYEQYF. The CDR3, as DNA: TGTGCCAGCACTGATTTAGCCTACGAGCAGTACTTC.

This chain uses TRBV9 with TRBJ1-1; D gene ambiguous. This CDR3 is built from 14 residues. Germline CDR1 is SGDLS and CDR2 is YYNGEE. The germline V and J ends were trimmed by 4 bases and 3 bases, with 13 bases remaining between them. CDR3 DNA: TGTGCCAGCAGCTACAGTGCTGTGGACACTGAAGCTTTCTTT. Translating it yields CASSYSAVDTEAFF. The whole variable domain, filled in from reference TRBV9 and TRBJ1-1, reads DSGVTQTPKHLITATGQRVTLRCSPRSGDLSVYWYQQSLDQGLQFLIQYYNGEERAKGNILERFSAQQFPDLHSELNLSSLELGDSALYFCASSYSAVDTEAFFGQGTRLTVV.

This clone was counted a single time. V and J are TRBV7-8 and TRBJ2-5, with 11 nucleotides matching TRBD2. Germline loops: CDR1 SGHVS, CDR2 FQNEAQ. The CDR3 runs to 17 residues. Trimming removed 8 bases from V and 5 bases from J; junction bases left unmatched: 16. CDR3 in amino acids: CASGSSGSGGAGETQYF. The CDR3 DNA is TGTGCCAGCGGGTCCTCCGGTAGCGGGGGGGCCGGGGAGACCCAGTACTTC. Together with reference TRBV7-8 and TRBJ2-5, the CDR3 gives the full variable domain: GAGVSQSPRYKVAKRGQDVALRCDPISGHVSLFWYQQALGQGPEFLTYFQNEAQLDKSGLPSDRFFAERPEGSVSTLKIQRTQQEDSAVYLCASGSSGSGGAGETQYFGPGTRLLVL.

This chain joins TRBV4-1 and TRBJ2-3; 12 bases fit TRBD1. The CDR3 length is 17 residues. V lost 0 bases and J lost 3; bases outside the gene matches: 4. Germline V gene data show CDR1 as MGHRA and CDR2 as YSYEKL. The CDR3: CASSQDKGQGATDTQYF. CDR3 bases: TGCGCCAGCAGCCAAGATAAGGGACAGGGGGCGACAGATACGCAGTATTTT.

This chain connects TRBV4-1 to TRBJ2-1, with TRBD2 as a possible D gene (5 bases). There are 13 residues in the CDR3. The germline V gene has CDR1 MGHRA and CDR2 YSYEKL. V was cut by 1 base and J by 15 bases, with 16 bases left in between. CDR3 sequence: CASSQVELDVRFF. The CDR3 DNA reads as TGCGCCAGCAGCCAAGTCGAACTAGACGTGCGGTTCTTC.

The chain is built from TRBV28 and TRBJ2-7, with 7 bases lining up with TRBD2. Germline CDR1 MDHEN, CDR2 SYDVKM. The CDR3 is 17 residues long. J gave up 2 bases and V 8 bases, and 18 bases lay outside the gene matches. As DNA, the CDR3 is TGTGCCAGCCGCCTTCGGGCTTATCGGCGGGAGCCCTACGAGCAGTACTTC. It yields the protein CASRLRAYRREPYEQYF.

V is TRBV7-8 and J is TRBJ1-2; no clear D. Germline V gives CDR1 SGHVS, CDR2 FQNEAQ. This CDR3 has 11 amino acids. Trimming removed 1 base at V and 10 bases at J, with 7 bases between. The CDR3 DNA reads TGTGCCAGCAGCTTAGGGCTGATCTACACCTTC. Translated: CASSLGLIYTF.

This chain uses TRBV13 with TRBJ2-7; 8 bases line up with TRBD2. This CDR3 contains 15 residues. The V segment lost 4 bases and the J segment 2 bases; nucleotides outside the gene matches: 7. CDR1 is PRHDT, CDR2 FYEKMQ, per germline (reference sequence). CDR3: CASSSSSGTTYEQYF. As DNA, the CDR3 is TGTGCCAGCAGCTCGAGTAGCGGGACTACCTACGAGCAGTACTTC.

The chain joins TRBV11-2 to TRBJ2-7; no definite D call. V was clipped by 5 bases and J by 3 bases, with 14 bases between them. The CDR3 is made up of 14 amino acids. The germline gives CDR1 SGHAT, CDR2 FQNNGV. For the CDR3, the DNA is TGTGCCAGCAGCGCCACCGGTTACTTCTACGAGCAGTACTTC. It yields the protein CASSATGYFYEQYF.

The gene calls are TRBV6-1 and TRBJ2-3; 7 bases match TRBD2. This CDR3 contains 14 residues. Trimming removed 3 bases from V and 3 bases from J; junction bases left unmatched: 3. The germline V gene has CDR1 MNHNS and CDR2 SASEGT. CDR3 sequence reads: CASSDGGGTDTQYF. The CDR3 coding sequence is TGTGCCAGCAGTGACGGCGGGGGAACAGATACGCAGTATTTT.

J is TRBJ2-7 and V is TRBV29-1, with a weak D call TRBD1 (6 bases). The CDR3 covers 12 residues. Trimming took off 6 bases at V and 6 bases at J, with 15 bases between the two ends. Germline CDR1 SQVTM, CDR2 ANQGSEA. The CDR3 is CSVAEQGSEQYF. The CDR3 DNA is TGCAGCGTGGCTGAACAGGGATCCGAGCAGTACTTC.

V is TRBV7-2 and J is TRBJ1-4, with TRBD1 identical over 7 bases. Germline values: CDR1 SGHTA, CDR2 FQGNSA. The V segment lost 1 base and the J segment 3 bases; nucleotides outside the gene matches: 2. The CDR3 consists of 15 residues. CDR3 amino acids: CASSLGDSSNEKLFF. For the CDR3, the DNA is TGTGCCAGCAGCTTAGGGGACAGCTCTAATGAAAAACTGTTTTTT.

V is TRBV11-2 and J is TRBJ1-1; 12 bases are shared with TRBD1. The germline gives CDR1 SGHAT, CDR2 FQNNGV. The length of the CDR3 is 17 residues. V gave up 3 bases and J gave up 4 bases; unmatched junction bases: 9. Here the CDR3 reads CASSFGDRGPFGTEAFF. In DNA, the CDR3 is TGTGCCAGCAGCTTTGGGGACAGGGGGCCTTTCGGCACTGAAGCTTTCTTT.

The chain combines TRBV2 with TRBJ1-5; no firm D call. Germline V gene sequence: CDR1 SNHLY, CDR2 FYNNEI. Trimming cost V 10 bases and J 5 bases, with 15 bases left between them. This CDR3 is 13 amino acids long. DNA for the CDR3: TGTGCCATACGACACGCGAGGGATCAGCCCCAGCATTTT. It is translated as CAIRHARDQPQHF.

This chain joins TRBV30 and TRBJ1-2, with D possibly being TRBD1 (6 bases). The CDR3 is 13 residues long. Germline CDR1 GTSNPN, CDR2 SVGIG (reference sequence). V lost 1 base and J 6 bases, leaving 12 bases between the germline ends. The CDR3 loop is CAWSDGGLDGYTF. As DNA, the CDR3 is TGTGCCTGGAGTGACGGGGGGCTAGATGGCTACACCTTC.

The CDR3 reads CAWSTGEGYGYTF. The CDR3 DNA reads TGTGCCTGGAGTACAGGGGAAGGCTATGGCTACACCTTC. The rearrangement links TRBV30 to TRBJ1-2; 7 bases are shared with TRBD1. From germline, CDR1 is GTSNPN and CDR2 SVGIG (reference sequence). This CDR3 has 13 residues. The ends lost 2 bases at V and 4 bases at J; junction bases unmatched: 4.

In nucleotides, the CDR3 is TGTGCCAGCAGTCCCGGGACAGGGGGCGGCGAGCAGTACTTC. Its protein product is CASSPGTGGGEQYF. The J gene is TRBJ2-7, the V gene TRBV6-6, with 12 bases matching TRBD1. Trimming at V came to 5 bases and at J to 6 bases, leaving 5 bases not matched to a gene. Germline lookup yields CDR1 MNHNY and CDR2 SVGAGI (reference sequence). This CDR3 comprises 14 residues.

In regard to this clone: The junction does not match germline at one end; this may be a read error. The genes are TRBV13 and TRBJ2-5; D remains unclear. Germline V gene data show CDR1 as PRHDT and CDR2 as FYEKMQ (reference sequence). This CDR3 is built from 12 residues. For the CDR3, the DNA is TGTGCCAGCAGCTTTCCAAGAGAGGCCCAGTACTTC. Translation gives CASSFPREAQYF. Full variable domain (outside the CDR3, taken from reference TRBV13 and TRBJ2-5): AAGVIQSPRHLIKEKRETATLKCYPIPRHDTVYWYQQGPGQDPQFLISFYEKMQSDKGSIPDRFSAQQFSDYHSELNMSSLELGDSALYFCASSFPREAQYFGPGTRLLVL.

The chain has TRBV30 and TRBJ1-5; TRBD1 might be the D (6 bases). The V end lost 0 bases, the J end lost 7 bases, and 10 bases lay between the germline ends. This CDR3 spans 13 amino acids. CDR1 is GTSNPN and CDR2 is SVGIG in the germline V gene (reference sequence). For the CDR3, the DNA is TGTGCCTGGAGTGTAGGGGGTCTGCAGCCCCAGCATTTT. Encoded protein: CAWSVGGLQPQHF. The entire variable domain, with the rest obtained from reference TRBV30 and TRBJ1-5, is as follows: SQTIHQWPATLVQPVGSPLSLECTVEGTSNPNLYWYRQAAGRGLQLLFYSVGIGQISSEVPQNLSASRPQDRQFILSSKKLLLSDSGFYLCAWSVGGLQPQHFGDGTRLSIL.

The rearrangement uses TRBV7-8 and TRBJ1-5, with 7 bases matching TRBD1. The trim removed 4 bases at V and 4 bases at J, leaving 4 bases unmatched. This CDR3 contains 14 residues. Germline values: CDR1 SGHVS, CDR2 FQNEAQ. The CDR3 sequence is CASSWDRQNQPQHF. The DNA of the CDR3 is TGTGCCAGCAGCTGGGACAGACAAAATCAGCCCCAGCATTTT.

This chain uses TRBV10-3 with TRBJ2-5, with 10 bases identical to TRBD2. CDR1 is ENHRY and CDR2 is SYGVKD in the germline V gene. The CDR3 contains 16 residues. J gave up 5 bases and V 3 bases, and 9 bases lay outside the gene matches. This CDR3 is CAISDNPSGSFETQYF. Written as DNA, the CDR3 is TGTGCCATCAGTGATAACCCTAGCGGGAGCTTTGAGACCCAGTACTTC.

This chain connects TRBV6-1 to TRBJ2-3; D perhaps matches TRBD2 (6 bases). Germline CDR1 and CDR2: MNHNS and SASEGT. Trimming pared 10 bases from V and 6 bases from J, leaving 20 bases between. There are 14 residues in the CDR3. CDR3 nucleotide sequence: TGTGCCATCGGCGGGACGCCCAAAATGGATACGCAGTATTTT. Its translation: CAIGGTPKMDTQYF.

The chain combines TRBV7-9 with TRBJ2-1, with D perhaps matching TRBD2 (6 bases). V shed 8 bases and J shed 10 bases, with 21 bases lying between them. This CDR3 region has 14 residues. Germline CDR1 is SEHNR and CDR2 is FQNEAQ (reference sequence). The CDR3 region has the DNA TGTGCCAGCTGGGGCGGGGAAAGCCGTGCGGAGCAGTTCTTC. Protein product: CASWGGESRAEQFF. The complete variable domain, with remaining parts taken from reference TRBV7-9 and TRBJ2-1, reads DTGVSQNPRHKITKRGQNVTFRCDPISEHNRLYWYRQTLGQGPEFLTYFQNEAQLEKSRLLSDRFSAERPKGSFSTLEIQRTEQGDSAMYLCASWGGESRAEQFFGPGTRLTVL.

CDR3 loop: CASSIASGGNEQFF. In nucleotides, the CDR3 is TGTGCCAGTAGTATAGCTAGCGGGGGGAATGAGCAGTTCTTC. This sequence joins TRBV19 and TRBJ2-1, with 11 bases fitting TRBD2. V was pared by 1 base and J by 7 bases, with 0 bases of the junction left unmatched. Germline CDR1 LNHDA, CDR2 SQIVND (reference sequence). This CDR3 comprises 14 residues. The whole variable domain, remainder taken from reference TRBV19 and TRBJ2-1, is DGGITQSPKYLFRKEGQNVTLSCEQNLNHDAMYWYRQDPGQGLRLIYYSQIVNDFQKGDIAEGYSVSREKKESFPLTVTSAQKNPTAFYLCASSIASGGNEQFFGPGTRLTVL.

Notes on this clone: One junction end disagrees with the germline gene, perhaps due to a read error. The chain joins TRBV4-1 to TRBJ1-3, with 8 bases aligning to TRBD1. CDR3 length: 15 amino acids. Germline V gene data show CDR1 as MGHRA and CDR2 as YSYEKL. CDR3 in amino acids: CASSQDRRGLGSMDF. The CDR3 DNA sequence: TGCGCCAGCAGCCAAGATCGCAGGGGGCTTGGTTCTATGGATTTT.

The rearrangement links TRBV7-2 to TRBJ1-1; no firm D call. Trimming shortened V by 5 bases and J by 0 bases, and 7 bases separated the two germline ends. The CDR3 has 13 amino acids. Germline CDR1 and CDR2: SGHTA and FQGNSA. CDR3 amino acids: CASSLYMNTEAFF. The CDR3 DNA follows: TGTGCCAGCAGCCTGTACATGAACACTGAAGCTTTCTTT.

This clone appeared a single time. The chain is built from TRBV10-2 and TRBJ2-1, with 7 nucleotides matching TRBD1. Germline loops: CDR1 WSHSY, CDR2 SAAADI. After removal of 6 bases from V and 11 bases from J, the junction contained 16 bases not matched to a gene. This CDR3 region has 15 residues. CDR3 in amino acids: CASSLEGATRGQQFF. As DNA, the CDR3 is TGCGCCAGCAGCCTAGAGGGGGCTACTAGAGGGCAGCAGTTCTTC.